Reported below is one T cell receptor (beta chain). Authors' methods: Scientists estimated how many nucleated cells there were by amplifying reference gene primers. Using immunoSEQ multiplex PCR, the repertoire was profiled, and TCRdb retains in-frame clones only, with some absent. The V and J calls and the clone size are those of that table, but D and trimming were determined from the DNA. The sample lists about 64,000 clones, over 75% occurring once. The sample originates from a study of blood T cell repertoires in COVID-19. On the study more broadly: Sample material is recorded as cDNA or gDNA derived from T cells, B-cell-depleted T cells, or PBMCs.

This CDR3 region has 13 residues. Trimming cost V 5 bases and J 5 bases; bases outside gene matches: 6. Looked up from germline, CDR1 is SNHLY and CDR2 is FYNNEI. This TCR came from an elderly man with acute or convalescent COVID-19. The specimen sequenced was peripheral blood. The chain is built from TRBV2 and TRBJ2-7, with 7 bases that match TRBD1. DNA for the CDR3: TGTGCCAGCAGTTTCGACAGGGCGGACGAGCAGTACTTC. This encodes CASSFDRADEQYF. Filled out from reference TRBV2 and TRBJ2-7, the complete variable domain reads EPEVTQTPSHQVTQMGQEVILRCVPISNHLYFYWYRQILGQKVEFLVSFYNNEISEKSEIFDDQFSVERPDGSNFTLKIRSTKLEDSAMYFCASSFDRADEQYFGPGTRLTVT.